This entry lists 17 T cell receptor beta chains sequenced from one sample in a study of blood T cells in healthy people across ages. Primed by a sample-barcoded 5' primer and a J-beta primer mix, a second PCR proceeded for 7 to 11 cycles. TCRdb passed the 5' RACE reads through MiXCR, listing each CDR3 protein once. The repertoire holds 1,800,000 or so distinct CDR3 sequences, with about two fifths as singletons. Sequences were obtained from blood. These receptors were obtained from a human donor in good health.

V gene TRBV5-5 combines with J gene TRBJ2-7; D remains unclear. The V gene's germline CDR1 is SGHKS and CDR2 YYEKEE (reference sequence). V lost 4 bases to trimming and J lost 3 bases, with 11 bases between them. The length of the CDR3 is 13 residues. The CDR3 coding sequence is TGTGCCAGCAGCGCAATCTACGGCTACGAGCAGTACTTC. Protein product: CASSAIYGYEQYF.

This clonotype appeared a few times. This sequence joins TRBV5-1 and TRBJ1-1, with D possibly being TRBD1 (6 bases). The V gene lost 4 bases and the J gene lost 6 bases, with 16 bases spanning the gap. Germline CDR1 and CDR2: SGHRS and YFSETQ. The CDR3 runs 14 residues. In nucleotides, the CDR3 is TGCGCCAGCAGCCCTACCACAGGGTACCCTGAAGCTTTCTTT. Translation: CASSPTTGYPEAFF.

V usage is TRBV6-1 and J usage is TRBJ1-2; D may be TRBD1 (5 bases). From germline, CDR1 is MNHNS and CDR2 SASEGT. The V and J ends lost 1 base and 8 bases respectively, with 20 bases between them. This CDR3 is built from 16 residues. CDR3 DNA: TGTGCCAGCAGTGAAGTGTATGGGTCCAGGGTTTACGGCTACACCTTC. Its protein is CASSEVYGSRVYGYTF.

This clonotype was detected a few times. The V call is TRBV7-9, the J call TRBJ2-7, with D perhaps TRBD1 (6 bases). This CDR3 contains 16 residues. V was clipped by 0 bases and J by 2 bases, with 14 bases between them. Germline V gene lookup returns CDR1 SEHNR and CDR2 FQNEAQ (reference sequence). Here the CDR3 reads CASSLASGQLTYEQYF. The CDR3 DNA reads TGTGCCAGCAGCTTAGCGTCCGGACAGCTCACCTACGAGCAGTACTTC.

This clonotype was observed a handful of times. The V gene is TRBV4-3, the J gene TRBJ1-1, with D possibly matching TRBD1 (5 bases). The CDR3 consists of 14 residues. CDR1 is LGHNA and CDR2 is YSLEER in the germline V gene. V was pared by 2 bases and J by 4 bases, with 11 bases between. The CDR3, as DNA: TGCGCCAGCAGCCAAATCAGGGTATCCACTGAAGCTTTCTTT. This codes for CASSQIRVSTEAFF.

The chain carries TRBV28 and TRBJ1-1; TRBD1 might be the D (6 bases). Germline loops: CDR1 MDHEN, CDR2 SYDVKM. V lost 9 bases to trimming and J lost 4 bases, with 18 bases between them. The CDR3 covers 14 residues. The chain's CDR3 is CASEQGGVGTEAFF. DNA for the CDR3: TGTGCCAGTGAACAGGGAGGTGTTGGCACTGAAGCTTTCTTT.

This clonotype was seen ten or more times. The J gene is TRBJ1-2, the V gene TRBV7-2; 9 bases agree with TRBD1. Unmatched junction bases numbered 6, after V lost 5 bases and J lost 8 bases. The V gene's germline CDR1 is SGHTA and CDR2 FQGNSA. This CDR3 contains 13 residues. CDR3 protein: CASSEDRGYGYTF. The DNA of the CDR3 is TGTGCCAGCAGCGAGGACAGGGGATACGGCTACACCTTC. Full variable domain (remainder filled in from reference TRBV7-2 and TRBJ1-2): GAGVSQSPSNKVTEKGKDVELRCDPISGHTALYWYRQSLGQGLEFLIYFQGNSAPDKSGLPSDRFSAERTGGSVSTLTIQRTQQEDSAVYLCASSEDRGYGYTFGSGTRLTVV.

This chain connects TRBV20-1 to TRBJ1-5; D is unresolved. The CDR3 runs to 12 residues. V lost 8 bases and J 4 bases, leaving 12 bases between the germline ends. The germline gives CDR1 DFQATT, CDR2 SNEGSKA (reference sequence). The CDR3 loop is CSFLGVNQPQHF. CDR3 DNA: TGCAGTTTTTTAGGCGTGAATCAGCCCCAGCATTTT.

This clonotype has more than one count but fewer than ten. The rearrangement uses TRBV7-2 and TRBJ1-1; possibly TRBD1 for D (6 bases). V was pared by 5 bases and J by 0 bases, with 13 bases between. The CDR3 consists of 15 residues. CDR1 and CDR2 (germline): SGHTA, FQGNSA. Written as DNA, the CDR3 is TGTGCCAGCAGCGTGAACAGGGACATGAACACTGAAGCTTTCTTT. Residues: CASSVNRDMNTEAFF.

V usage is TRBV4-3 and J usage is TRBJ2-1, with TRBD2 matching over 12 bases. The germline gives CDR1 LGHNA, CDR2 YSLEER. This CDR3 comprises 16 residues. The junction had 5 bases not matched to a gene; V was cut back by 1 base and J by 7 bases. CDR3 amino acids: CASSQVVLAGGNEQFF. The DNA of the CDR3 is TGCGCCAGCAGCCAAGTAGTACTAGCGGGGGGTAATGAGCAGTTCTTC.

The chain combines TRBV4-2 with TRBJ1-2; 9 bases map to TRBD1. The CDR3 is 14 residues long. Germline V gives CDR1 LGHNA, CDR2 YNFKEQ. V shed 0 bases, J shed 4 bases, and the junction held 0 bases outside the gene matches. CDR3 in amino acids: CASSQEDRGYGYTF. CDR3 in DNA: TGTGCCAGCAGCCAAGAGGACAGGGGCTATGGCTACACCTTC.

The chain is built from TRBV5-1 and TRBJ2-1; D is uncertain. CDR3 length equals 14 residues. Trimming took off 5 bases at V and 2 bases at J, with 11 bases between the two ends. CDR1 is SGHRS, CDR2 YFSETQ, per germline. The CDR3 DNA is TGCGCCAGCAGACAGATGGCCGCCTACAATGAGCAGTTCTTC. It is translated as CASRQMAAYNEQFF.

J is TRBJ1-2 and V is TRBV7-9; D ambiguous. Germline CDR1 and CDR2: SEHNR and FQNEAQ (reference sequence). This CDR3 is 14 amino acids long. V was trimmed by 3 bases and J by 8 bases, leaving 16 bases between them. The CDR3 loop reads CASSFGPGLSGYTF. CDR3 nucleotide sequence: TGTGCCAGCAGCTTTGGACCAGGCTTGTCAGGCTACACCTTC.

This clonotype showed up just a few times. CDR3 DNA sequence: TGTGCCAGCAGTAACAATGACAGGGCTGAAAAACTGTTTTTT. Translated, it gives CASSNNDRAEKLFF. The rearrangement links TRBV12-3 or TRBV12-4 to TRBJ1-4, with TRBD1 matching 7 bases. The V and J ends lost 5 bases and 7 bases, in that order; junction bases with no gene match: 7. This CDR3 is 14 amino acids long.

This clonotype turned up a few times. For the CDR3, the DNA is TGCAGTGCTAGCCCCACAGGGGGCGGTTATGGCTACACCTTC. Encoded protein: CSASPTGGGYGYTF. The chain links TRBV20-1 to TRBJ1-2; 9 bases agree with TRBD1. There are 14 residues in the CDR3. Trimming cost V 3 bases and J 5 bases; bases outside gene matches: 7. Looked up from germline, CDR1 is DFQATT and CDR2 is SNEGSKA (reference sequence).

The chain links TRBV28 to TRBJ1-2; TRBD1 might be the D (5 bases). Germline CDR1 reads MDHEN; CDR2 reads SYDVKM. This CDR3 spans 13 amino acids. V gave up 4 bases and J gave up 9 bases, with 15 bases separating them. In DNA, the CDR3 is TGTGCCAGCAGTTCAGGAGGGGTCGGTAGCTACACCTTC. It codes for CASSSGGVGSYTF.

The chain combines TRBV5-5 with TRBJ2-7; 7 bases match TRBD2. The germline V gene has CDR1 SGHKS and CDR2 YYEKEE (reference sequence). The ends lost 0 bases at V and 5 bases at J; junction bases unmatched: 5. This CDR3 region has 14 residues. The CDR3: CASSLASGNDEQYF. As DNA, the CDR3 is TGTGCCAGCAGCTTGGCAAGCGGGAACGACGAGCAGTACTTC.